This TCR beta chain was recorded in a study of T cells in Graves' hyperthyroidism and ophthalmopathy (dated by TCRdb to about 2019). Study-level background: Peripheral blood samples were taken at the time of initial diagnosis, prior to any treatment. To identify TCR V-J signatures that set the groups apart, the researchers used a discovery cohort of approximately 98 patients, made up of roughly 45 with Graves' ophthalmopathy and about 55 with stable Graves' hyperthyroidism. Once sampling was done, hyperthyroidism patients were given methimazole at a starting dose of 30 mg daily, whereas ophthalmopathy patients were given high-dose intravenous methylprednisolone. In addition, the study compared T-cell repertoires in thyroid tissue and in blood from roughly six Graves' hyperthyroidism patients. The paper reports TCR Vbeta CDR3 sequencing of over 120 peripheral blood samples: around 45 ophthalmopathy, fewer than 80 hyperthyroidism and around 17 progressor patients. Prospective prediction of ophthalmopathy was tested in an independent validation cohort consisting of about 19 hyperthyroidism patients and 15 or so patients who later progressed to ophthalmopathy. The 100 discovery patients were randomly split 7:3 into training and test sets.

As concerns this clonotype: What this receptor recognizes is not known. No base quality values were provided; no much bigger clone lies one nucleotide off.

The junction carries 8 bases between V and J, which are trimmed by 0 bases and 7 bases respectively. The germline V gene encodes CDR1 LGHDT and CDR2 YNNKEL (reference sequence). Including cysteine and phenylalanine, the CDR3 has 13 amino acids. Only the CDR3 part of the read is kept: 39 bases, read in frame from the first base. Study-level results and caveats: In validation, the model predicted progression to ophthalmopathy a median of 6.5 months before onset, with about 70% sensitivity and about 75% specificity. Sample size was not statistically predetermined, and blinding of investigators to group allocation was not performed. Ophthalmopathy was separated from stable hyperthyroidism by a 13 V-J signature model, with over 85% sensitivity and around 81% specificity obtained in cross-validation and 80%/75% obtained in testing. Most expanded thyroid clonotypes (frequency above 0.001) were also detected in blood, suggesting blood repertoires may reflect thyroid immune responses.

Stable Graves' hyperthyroidism was defined as the absence of progression to ophthalmopathy over 18 months of follow-up. Hyperthyroidism patients were newly diagnosed, had a disease duration of under 2 months, and were aged 18 to 65 years. Patients with uncontrolled infections, other autoimmune diseases, pregnancy or lactation were excluded. Clinical symptoms, serum thyroxine and TRAb, thyroid ultrasound, and orbital computed tomography formed the basis for the diagnoses. PBMCs were separated from 10 ml of fresh peripheral blood using Ficoll-Paque density gradient centrifugation. Total RNA was extracted with Trizol reagent, and quality was checked on an Agilent 2100 Bioanalyzer. TCR beta CDR3 regions were amplified from RNA transcripts. The first round of RT-PCR for the TCR CDR3 was performed with the HTBI primer set and the Qiagen OneStep RT-PCR kit. The libraries were constructed in a second round of multiplex PCR and then size-selected and purified. Paired-end sequencing of the libraries was performed with 100 bp reads on an Illumina HiSeq2000. In the original analysis: SOAPnuke was used to process the raw data, throwing out any read that contained adapters or uncalled bases, had a mean Phred below 15, or lacked an exact constant-primer or identifier match. COPE v1.2.5 was used to merge high-quality paired reads, and clonotypes were defined as unique nucleotide sequences. MiTCR v1.1 was used to align clonotypes to the IMGT TRBV, TRBD and TRBJ reference segments. The analysis included only V-J combinations with a frequency above 0.0001, which together covered about 99% of the repertoires. A TCS score was defined as the ratio of F50 (clonal expansion) to E x V (chaos), with BLOSUM62-based TCRdist applied between CDR3 peptides within each V-J. Welch's t-statistics and random forest reduced roughly 530 V-J features to 13, which were used in a naive Bayes classifier (R e1071). Clones were called with MiXCR by TCRdb after fastp trimmed the public reads at Q25, and only in-frame beta chains were retained. For every CDR3 protein sequence, its rows merge into one entry that carries the most common genes and DNA. The V and J calls and clone size come from TCRdb's table, not from the authors' own analysis. This sample is represented by fewer than 600,000 distinct CDR3 sequences; approximately 15% of them were singletons. The top ten constitute less than 20% of the sample.

The clonotype was recovered from a woman younger than 35 with Graves' hyperthyroidism. The chain employs TRBV3-1 and TRBJ2-3; the D gene remains uncertain. Sequencing was performed on blood. CDR3 reads: CASSQDLANTQYF. The nucleotide sequence reads as follows: TGTGCCAGCAGCCAAGATCTCGCAAATACGCAGTATTTT.